This entry describes one T cell receptor (beta chain). This clonotype was counted many times. This clone's antigen is unknown. It has no much larger one-base neighbor in the sample; base qualities were not kept. In the paper's terms, the treatment or condition label means: live attenuated yellow fever vaccine strain. At each blood-draw timepoint, two biological replicates of bulk PBMCs were collected. A standard Ficoll-Paque protocol was used to isolate PBMCs from peripheral blood. TriZol was used to extract RNA from bulk PBMCs, CD4 and CD8 fractions, and dextramer-positive and dextramer-negative fractions. The data originate from a study of T cells after yellow fever vaccination (dated by TCRdb to between 2018 and 2020). Notes on the research overall: Libraries from fractions with low cell numbers were prepared with the SMART-Seq v4 Ultra Low Input RNA kit. Bulk TCR alpha and beta repertoires were sequenced longitudinally to track T-cell clones before and after primary and booster YFV17D yellow fever vaccination. Two healthy male donors made up the cohort, one aged 18 to 29 years and the other aged 30 to 40 years. Blood samples were taken at several timepoints before and after primary and secondary immunization, and bulk PBMC replicates and cell subsets were isolated.

The CDR3 runs 15 residues from the cysteine to the phenylalanine. The sequence is cut down to CDR3 DNA, 45 bases in frame from base 1. Here is what the overall study found, with its caveats: Because the study included only a couple of donors, the extent to which the findings can be generalized is limited. Computational filtering was required because FACS-sorted repertoires could contain abundant contaminating clonotypes from the bulk population. Most clones expanded after primary vaccination (96% of CD4 and roughly 91% of CD8) were re-detected after the booster, suggesting that broad memory maintenance occurred. The secondary T-cell response was weaker than the primary response but faster, peaking on day 5 instead of day 15. A small share of clonotypes occurred in both CD4 and CD8 compartments, likely arising from convergent recombination.

Sequencing used an Illumina NovaSeq 6000. TCR cDNA was made using 5'RACE template switching, a step that added a universal primer site and unique molecular identifiers. Priming for cDNA synthesis came from both the TCR alpha and TCR beta constant segments. Two PCR steps were used to amplify libraries, with sample barcodes and sequencing adapters being added in the second step. Sequencing of libraries was performed on Illumina HiSeq 2500 (2x100 bp) or NovaSeq (2x150 bp). In the authors' own workflow: MIGEC handled demultiplexing of reads and collapsing into UMI consensus sequences, while MiXCR performed V(D)J alignment. Clonotypes responding to the vaccine were identified with edgeR on replicate PBMC samples, with the criteria of FDR below 0.01 and a log2 fold change above 5 up to day 15. Each bulk clonotype received a CD4 or CD8 identity based on whether the sequenced CD4 or CD8 repertoire contained that clonotype at higher abundance. Through fastp at Q25 and MiXCR, TCRdb rebuilt clones from the public reads, retaining in-frame beta chains. CDR3 protein duplicates are merged, each entry listing the most common genes and DNA. These V and J calls derive from TCRdb rather than the authors' analysis. This sample holds over 250,000 distinct CDR3 sequences; about 4% were observed only once. The biggest ten clones account for around 23% of the sample.

The sequence was collected from a man younger than 35 who received the YFV17D yellow fever vaccine. The rearrangement combines TRBV21-1 with TRBJ1-1; the table's D call of TRBD1 was not tested on the DNA. TRBV21-1 is described as a pseudogene. The specimen comprised PBMCs, sampled 5 days after the yellow fever booster vaccination. The nucleotides are TGTGCCAGCAGCAAAAGGGGGACCCGGGGGCTCGGAGGTTTCTTT. Its amino acids are CASSKRGTRGLGGFF.